What follows are 28 T cell receptor beta chains derived from one specimen sequenced in a study of T cells after yellow fever vaccination. Each CDR3 protein is one row after TCRdb ran MiXCR on the 5' RACE reads. The sample lists hundreds of thousands of distinct CDR3 sequences, 10% to 15% seen once, with about 15% in the top ten. Sequenced here: PBMCs, sampled on the day of the yellow fever booster vaccination. The receptors were sampled from a man under 40 who received the YFV17D yellow fever vaccine.

The genes are TRBV7-2 and TRBJ1-3; D ambiguous. There are 15 residues in the CDR3. CDR1 SGHTA and CDR2 FQGNSA come from the germline V gene. V was trimmed by 5 bases and J by 0 bases, leaving 11 bases between them. CDR3 coding DNA: TGTGCCAGCAGCGCCACATCGCTCTCTGGAAACACCATATATTTT. Its protein product is CASSATSLSGNTIYF.

The CDR3 sequence: CASSIDRGGWQPQHF. The CDR3 DNA reads as TGTGCCAGTAGTATAGATCGAGGGGGCTGGCAGCCCCAGCATTTT. The V gene is TRBV19, the J gene TRBJ1-5; 7 bases are a match to TRBD1. Looked up from germline, CDR1 is LNHDA and CDR2 is SQIVND (reference sequence). This CDR3 region has 15 residues. V lost 0 bases and J lost 7; bases outside the gene matches: 6.

This chain links TRBV9 with TRBJ2-1, with 11 bases identical to TRBD2. The junction had 13 bases not matched to a gene; V was cut back by 4 bases and J by 7 bases. In germline, CDR1 is SGDLS, CDR2 YYNGEE. The length of the CDR3 is 17 residues. For the CDR3, the DNA is TGTGCCAGCAGCACCTCAACTACTAGCGGGAGAGGGAATGAGCAGTTCTTC. Amino acids: CASSTSTTSGRGNEQFF.

The sample holds a few counts of this clonotype. The chain couples TRBV12-3 or TRBV12-4 to TRBJ1-1; tentatively, D is TRBD1 (5 bases). The CDR3 extends over 15 amino acids. The ends were cut back, 6 bases at V and 3 bases at J, with 17 bases in the middle. The CDR3 nucleotides read TGTGCCAGCAGCAAGGGCCCGGGGCCTCACACTGAAGCTTTCTTT. Translation: CASSKGPGPHTEAFF.

This sequence joins TRBV5-5 and TRBJ1-5; a weak D match, TRBD1 (6 bases). The CDR3 loop spans 17 amino acids. With 2 bases removed from V and 7 bases from J, the gap between germline ends came to 22 bases. Germline CDR1 reads SGHKS; CDR2 reads YYEKEE (reference sequence). CDR3 residues: CASSFHLGGGGQQPQHF. The CDR3 DNA reads as TGTGCCAGCAGCTTCCACTTGGGGGGCGGTGGGCAGCAGCCCCAGCATTTT.

The rearrangement uses TRBV28 and TRBJ2-7; D is unclear. The germline V gene has CDR1 MDHEN and CDR2 SYDVKM. V was trimmed by 8 bases and J by 1 base, leaving 6 bases between them. The CDR3 runs 11 residues. The CDR3 region is CASDVSYEQYF. The CDR3 DNA is TGTGCCAGCGACGTATCCTACGAGCAGTACTTC. The full variable domain, completed using reference TRBV28 and TRBJ2-7, is DVKVTQSSRYLVKRTGEKVFLECVQDMDHENMFWYRQDPGLGLRLIYFSYDVKMKEKGDIPEGYSVSREKKERFSLILESASTNQTSMYLCASDVSYEQYFGPGTRLTVT.

This chain connects TRBV18 to TRBJ2-5, with D perhaps matching TRBD2 (5 bases). Germline V gives CDR1 KGHSH, CDR2 LQKENI. V was trimmed by 1 base and J by 3 bases, leaving 9 bases between them. The CDR3 is 14 residues long. CDR3 in DNA: TGTGCCAGCTCACCACGGATGCGGGAAGAGACCCAGTACTTC. Protein: CASSPRMREETQYF.

This clonotype was counted only a few times. The chain combines TRBV7-9 with TRBJ2-1; D remains unclear. This CDR3 comprises 14 residues. Germline-derived CDR1 and CDR2 are SEHNR and FQNEAQ (reference sequence). Trimming took off 1 base at V and 9 bases at J, with 13 bases between the two ends. The CDR3, as DNA: TGTGCCAGCAGCTTAGTGGTAGCAGGAAGTGAGCAGTTCTTC. It specifies CASSLVVAGSEQFF. Full variable domain (outside the CDR3, taken from reference TRBV7-9 and TRBJ2-1): DTGVSQNPRHKITKRGQNVTFRCDPISEHNRLYWYRQTLGQGPEFLTYFQNEAQLEKSRLLSDRFSAERPKGSFSTLEIQRTEQGDSAMYLCASSLVVAGSEQFFGPGTRLTVL.

The V and J genes are TRBV14 and TRBJ2-7, with TRBD2 identical over 7 bases. CDR1 and CDR2 from the germline V gene are SGHDN and FVKESK. The CDR3 totals 15 residues. The J segment lost 4 bases and the V segment lost 2 bases, leaving 8 bases of the junction unmatched. CDR3 nucleotides: TGTGCCAGCAGCCAATTGGGGCGGGAGAGATACGAGCAGTACTTC. This translates into CASSQLGRERYEQYF.

A few counts support this clonotype. This chain links TRBV28 with TRBJ2-1, with D unclear. Trimming took off 2 bases at V and 15 bases at J, with 11 bases between the two ends. The CDR3 has 11 amino acids. The germline V gene encodes CDR1 MDHEN and CDR2 SYDVKM. As DNA, the CDR3 is TGTGCCAGCAGTTTACTGGGCCCACCGTTCTTC. Translation: CASSLLGPPFF.

This clonotype was detected only a few times. V and J are TRBV9 and TRBJ2-5, with a tentative D call TRBD2 (6 bases). This CDR3 is built from 15 residues. The V end was cut by 4 bases, the J end by 2 bases, with 15 bases between. Germline V gene sequence: CDR1 SGDLS, CDR2 YYNGEE. The CDR3 nucleotides read TGTGCCAGCAGCCAAACTACCGGGGGTCAAGAGACCCAGTACTTC. Its protein is CASSQTTGGQETQYF.

This clonotype was counted between two and nine times. The chain joins TRBV12-3 or TRBV12-4 to TRBJ2-1; 8 bases match TRBD2. The CDR3 length is 16 residues. The junction had 6 bases not matched to a gene; V was cut back by 3 bases and J by 2 bases. CDR3 sequence (DNA): TGTGCCAGCAGTTTCGGACTTAGCGGGACCTACAATGAGCAGTTCTTC. Translation: CASSFGLSGTYNEQFF.

The chain uses TRBV7-2 and TRBJ2-6, with D unresolved. The CDR3 is made up of 15 amino acids. In germline, CDR1 is SGHTA, CDR2 FQGNSA. V lost 6 bases, J lost 0 bases, and 9 bases lay in between. CDR3: CASRAGASGANVLTF. Here the CDR3 DNA reads TGTGCCAGCAGGGCAGGCGCCTCTGGGGCCAACGTCCTGACTTTC. Based on the CDR3 plus reference TRBV7-2 and TRBJ2-6, the full variable domain is GAGVSQSPSNKVTEKGKDVELRCDPISGHTALYWYRQSLGQGLEFLIYFQGNSAPDKSGLPSDRFSAERTGGSVSTLTIQRTQQEDSAVYLCASRAGASGANVLTFGAGSRLTVL.

This clonotype turned up a few times. This chain connects TRBV30 to TRBJ1-1; D ambiguous. Germline loops: CDR1 GTSNPN, CDR2 SVGIG (reference sequence). The CDR3 runs 13 residues. The ends were cut back, 2 bases at V and 12 bases at J, with 19 bases in the middle. As DNA, the CDR3 is TGTGCCTGGAGTCCTCGGGTCGACAAGAGAACTTTCTTT. Protein sequence: CAWSPRVDKRTFF.

The chain is built from TRBV2 and TRBJ2-7, with a weak D call TRBD1 (6 bases). V lost 7 bases and J 0 bases, leaving 13 bases between the germline ends. In germline, CDR1 is SNHLY, CDR2 FYNNEI. This CDR3 spans 14 amino acids. CDR3 amino acids: CASNGQLSSYEQYF. CDR3 in DNA: TGTGCCAGCAACGGACAGTTAAGCTCCTACGAGCAGTACTTC.

This clonotype was recorded a few times. V is TRBV4-3 and J is TRBJ1-4; D is ambiguous. Per the germline V gene, CDR1 is LGHNA and CDR2 is YSLEER. Between the trimmed V and J ends, which lost 0 bases and 4 bases, there was a span of 12 bases. The CDR3 is 16 amino acids. Here the CDR3 DNA reads TGCGCCAGCAGCCAAGATTCCCAGACCCTTAATGAAAAACTGTTTTTT. It codes for CASSQDSQTLNEKLFF.

There are a few counts of this clonotype. The chain carries TRBV11-1 and TRBJ2-1; 8 bases are shared with TRBD2. V dropped 8 bases and J dropped 0; count of bases not matched to a gene: 18. CDR1 and CDR2 (germline): SGHAT, FQDESV (reference sequence). The CDR3 loop spans 19 amino acids. The CDR3 reads CASLDPKAGAPSSYNEQFF. The CDR3 DNA sequence: TGTGCCAGCCTAGACCCCAAAGCGGGAGCGCCGAGCTCCTACAATGAGCAGTTCTTC.

The chain has TRBV6-5 and TRBJ1-2, with D possibly being TRBD1 (5 bases). Germline assignment: CDR1 MNHEY and CDR2 SVGAGI. V lost 0 bases and J lost 3, with 11 bases in between. The CDR3 covers 15 residues. The CDR3 loop reads CASSYSTGGDYGYTF. Written as DNA, the CDR3 is TGTGCCAGCAGTTACTCGACGGGGGGGGACTATGGCTACACCTTC.

This rearrangement joins TRBV11-2 to TRBJ1-2; D remains ambiguous. The CDR3 is 15 amino acids. V lost 0 bases and J lost 2, with 10 bases in between. Germline V lookup: CDR1 SGHAT, CDR2 FQNNGV. DNA of the CDR3: TGTGCCAGCAGCTTAGAACCGACTTTGAACTATGGCTACACCTTC. Its protein is CASSLEPTLNYGYTF.

This clonotype has just a few counts. J is TRBJ2-7 and V is TRBV7-9; no reliable D call. Germline V gene data show CDR1 as SEHNR and CDR2 as FQNEAQ (reference sequence). This CDR3 has 14 amino acids. Trimming stripped 1 base from V and 7 bases from J, with 14 bases between. CDR3 nucleotide sequence: TGTGCCAGCAGCTTAGGCGACACTCTCCTGGAGCAGTACTTC. Residues: CASSLGDTLLEQYF.

This clonotype was recorded a few times. The V call is TRBV24-1, the J call TRBJ2-3; D is possibly TRBD1 or TRBD2 (5 bases each). V lost 3 bases and J lost 3, with 9 bases in between. The length of the CDR3 is 14 residues. Germline V gene lookup returns CDR1 KGHDR and CDR2 SFDVKD. This CDR3 reads CATSDPRETDTQYF. The CDR3 region has the DNA TGTGCCACCAGTGATCCCAGGGAGACAGATACGCAGTATTTT.

V is TRBV6-5 and J is TRBJ1-6; D is undetermined. The CDR3 is 16 residues long. Looked up from germline, CDR1 is MNHEY and CDR2 is SVGAGI. Trimming stripped 0 bases from V and 6 bases from J, with 12 bases between. CDR3 in DNA: TGTGCCAGCAGTTACTCGAGGAGGAAGGGTAATTCACCCCTCCACTTT. Its translation is CASSYSRRKGNSPLHF.

The chain combines TRBV24-1 with TRBJ2-1, with 12 bases that match TRBD2. The CDR3 runs 20 residues. Germline values: CDR1 KGHDR, CDR2 SFDVKD. The ends lost 4 bases at V and 5 bases at J; junction bases unmatched: 17. The CDR3 bases are TGTGCCACCAGTGACCCTAGCGGGAGGGCCGGAGGCTTACTAAACAATGAGCAGTTCTTC. Its translation: CATSDPSGRAGGLLNNEQFF.

The chain joins TRBV20-1 to TRBJ2-7; D gene unclear. Looked up from germline, CDR1 is DFQATT and CDR2 is SNEGSKA (reference sequence). The CDR3 is 12 residues long. Deletions cut 4 bases from V and 0 bases from J, with 7 bases between. For the CDR3, the DNA is TGCAGTGCTACGCAGGACTCCTACGAGCAGTACTTC. Its translation is CSATQDSYEQYF.

This clonotype was seen many times. The chain uses TRBV12-3 or TRBV12-4 and TRBJ1-5, with TRBD1 matching over 7 bases. This CDR3 comprises 13 residues. V dropped 1 base and J dropped 7; count of bases not matched to a gene: 1. The CDR3 reads CASSLEGAQPQHF. The CDR3 DNA follows: TGTGCCAGCAGTTTAGAGGGGGCCCAGCCCCAGCATTTT.

This clonotype was picked up a small number of times. The rearrangement uses TRBV6-2 or TRBV6-3 and TRBJ2-5; weak D call: TRBD1 (6 bases). The germline gives CDR1 MNHEY, CDR2 SVGEGT. Trimming left V 6 bases short and J 3 bases short, with 8 bases between. The CDR3 is made up of 12 amino acids. The CDR3 here is CASSHREETQYF. CDR3 nucleotide sequence: TGTGCCAGCAGCCACAGGGAAGAGACCCAGTACTTC.

This clonotype was seen only a few times. This chain joins TRBV5-1 and TRBJ1-2, with 9 bases that match TRBD1. CDR1 and CDR2 (germline): SGHRS, YFSETQ. Germline trimming cut 6 bases from V and 8 bases from J; bases unmatched to any gene: 11. This CDR3 spans 14 amino acids. This chain's CDR3 is CASTPGQGKRGYTF. The CDR3 DNA reads TGCGCCAGCACGCCGGGACAGGGTAAAAGAGGCTACACCTTC.

This clonotype was seen more than once but under ten times. V and J are TRBV7-9 and TRBJ2-7; TRBD1 might be the D (5 bases). Between the trimmed V and J ends, which lost 2 bases and 8 bases, there was a span of 16 bases. Germline V gene sequence: CDR1 SEHNR, CDR2 FQNEAQ (reference sequence). This CDR3 has 14 amino acids. CDR3 protein: CASSLQGRDTKQYF. The DNA for the CDR3 is TGTGCCAGCAGCTTACAGGGCAGGGATACGAAGCAGTACTTC. The full variable domain, its missing parts supplied by reference TRBV7-9 and TRBJ2-7, is DTGVSQNPRHKITKRGQNVTFRCDPISEHNRLYWYRQTLGQGPEFLTYFQNEAQLEKSRLLSDRFSAERPKGSFSTLEIQRTEQGDSAMYLCASSLQGRDTKQYFGPGTRLTVT.